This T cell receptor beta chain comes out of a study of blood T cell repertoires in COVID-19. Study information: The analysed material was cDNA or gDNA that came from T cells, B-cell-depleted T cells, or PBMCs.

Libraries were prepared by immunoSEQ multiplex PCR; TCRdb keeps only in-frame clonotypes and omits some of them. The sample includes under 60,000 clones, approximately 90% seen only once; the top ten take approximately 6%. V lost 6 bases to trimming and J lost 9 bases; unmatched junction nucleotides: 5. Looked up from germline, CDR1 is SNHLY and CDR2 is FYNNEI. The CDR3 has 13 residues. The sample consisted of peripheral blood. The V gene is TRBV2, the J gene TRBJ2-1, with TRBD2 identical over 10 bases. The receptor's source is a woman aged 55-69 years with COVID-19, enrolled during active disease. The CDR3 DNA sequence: TGTGCCAGCAGCAGCGGGAGGGCCGCTGAGCAGTTCTTC. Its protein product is CASSSGRAAEQFF.